These 10 T cell receptor beta chains were sequenced from one sample in a study of response to subunit inactivated influenza vaccine (dated by TCRdb to the late 2010s). The library was produced with RT-PCR. Instrument used: Illumina HiSeq 2500. The public reads were run again by TCRdb, first through fastp at Q25 and then through MiXCR, and only productive beta chains were kept. Rows matching on CDR3 protein sequence are summarized as one entry with the most common DNA and genes. This sample gives almost 600,000 distinct CDR3 sequences in total; 11% to 15% of them show up just once. Jointly, the top ten make up 11% of the sample. This material consisted of PBMCs from blood, taken 11 to 12 days after vaccination. All receptors derive from a man in his forties or fifties who received an inactivated influenza vaccine. Donor details come from another sample of the same person, matched by shared clones.

The genes are TRBV6-1 and TRBJ2-3; 11 positions agree with TRBD2. This CDR3 region has 15 residues. In germline, CDR1 is MNHNS, CDR2 SASEGT. V lost 6 bases and J lost 3; bases outside the gene matches: 5. CDR3 nucleotides: TGTGCCAGCAGACCGGGACTAGCGGAAACAGATACGCAGTATTTT. Translation: CASRPGLAETDTQYF.

This clonotype was counted only a few times. This chain connects TRBV11-2 to TRBJ1-4, with 7 bases matching TRBD1. V lost 5 bases to trimming and J lost 2 bases; unmatched junction nucleotides: 8. The CDR3 totals 16 residues. CDR1 and CDR2 from the germline V gene are SGHAT and FQNNGV. CDR3 coding DNA: TGTGCCAGCAGCCCGACTCCAGGGGGTACTAATGAAAAACTGTTTTTT. It encodes CASSPTPGGTNEKLFF. The full variable domain, in which reference TRBV11-2 and TRBJ1-4 provide the parts outside the CDR3, is EAGVAQSPRYKIIEKRQSVAFWCNPISGHATLYWYQQILGQGPKLLIQFQNNGVVDDSQLPKDRFSAERLKGVDSTLKIQPAKLEDSAVYLCASSPTPGGTNEKLFFGSGTQLSVL.

Only a few counts were recorded for this clonotype. The chain recombines TRBV15 with TRBJ1-4, with 9 positions matching TRBD1. Germline CDR1 LNHNV, CDR2 YYDKDF (reference sequence). Germline trimming cut 4 bases from V and 8 bases from J; bases unmatched to any gene: 5. The CDR3 is 14 residues long. CDR3 nucleotide sequence: TGTGCCACCAGCAAACAGGGGGCGCGAGAAAAACTGTTTTTT. Amino acid sequence: CATSKQGAREKLFF.

The genes are TRBV11-1 and TRBJ2-3; 13 positions agree with TRBD2. The germline V gene encodes CDR1 SGHAT and CDR2 FQDESV (reference sequence). The V gene end was trimmed by 5 bases and the J gene end by 2 bases; junction bases not matched to a gene: 19. The CDR3 runs to 21 residues. CDR3 loop: CASSRSPGLAGTIGLTDTQYF. DNA for the CDR3: TGTGCCAGCAGCAGGTCCCCGGGACTAGCGGGGACCATAGGACTCACAGATACGCAGTATTTT.

V usage is TRBV7-2 and J usage is TRBJ2-3, with a weak D call TRBD1 (6 bases). Trimming removed 5 bases from V and 4 bases from J, with 16 bases in between. Germline V lookup: CDR1 SGHTA, CDR2 FQGNSA. The CDR3 has 15 amino acids. CDR3: CASSLRDKLPDTQYF. The CDR3 coding sequence is TGTGCCAGCAGCCTCCGGGACAAGCTTCCAGATACGCAGTATTTT.

The table lists this clonotype with a few counts. The chain links TRBV11-2 to TRBJ2-7; TRBD2 matches 10 bases. Looked up from germline, CDR1 is SGHAT and CDR2 is FQNNGV. J was trimmed by 7 bases and V by 0 bases; bases with no gene match: 6. CDR3 length equals 15 residues. CDR3: CASSLDPAGGREQYF. DNA for the CDR3: TGTGCCAGCAGCTTAGATCCAGCGGGGGGGCGAGAGCAGTACTTC.

This clonotype was counted at least ten times. This chain connects TRBV7-9 to TRBJ2-1; TRBD2 agrees at 10 bases. V gave up 3 bases and J gave up 5 bases; unmatched junction bases: 4. The CDR3 sequence is 15 residues long. CDR1 is SEHNR, CDR2 FQNEAQ, per germline (reference sequence). Written as DNA, the CDR3 is TGTGCCAGCAGCTTTGGACTAGCGGCTCACAATGAGCAGTTCTTC. Its translation: CASSFGLAAHNEQFF.

The chain carries TRBV30 and TRBJ1-1; 7 bases agree with TRBD1. The CDR3 runs 15 residues. J gave up 0 bases and V 1 base, and 5 bases lay outside the gene matches. Germline V gene sequence: CDR1 GTSNPN, CDR2 SVGIG (reference sequence). The CDR3 DNA is TGTGCCTGGAGTGAGACAGGGTGGATGAACACTGAAGCTTTCTTT. As protein: CAWSETGWMNTEAFF. Variable domain in full (rest from reference TRBV30 and TRBJ1-1): SQTIHQWPATLVQPVGSPLSLECTVEGTSNPNLYWYRQAAGRGLQLLFYSVGIGQISSEVPQNLSASRPQDRQFILSSKKLLLSDSGFYLCAWSETGWMNTEAFFGQGTRLTVV.

The rearrangement uses TRBV20-1 and TRBJ2-5, with 8 bases lining up with TRBD2. The CDR3 length is 14 residues. The V gene's germline CDR1 is DFQATT and CDR2 SNEGSKA (reference sequence). V dropped 6 bases and J dropped 3; count of bases not matched to a gene: 9. CDR3 sequence: CSAFSLAGKETQYF. The CDR3 region has the DNA TGCAGTGCCTTCAGCTTAGCGGGGAAAGAGACCCAGTACTTC.

The CDR3 bases are TGTGCCAGCAGTGACAGGGGGCAGACAGAGACCCAGTACTTC. Translating it yields CASSDRGQTETQYF. The genes are TRBV6-1 and TRBJ2-5, with 8 bases lining up with TRBD1. The V gene's germline CDR1 is MNHNS and CDR2 SASEGT. The CDR3 spans 14 residues. The V and J ends lost 3 bases and 4 bases, in that order; junction bases with no gene match: 4.